The T cell receptor (beta chain) under discussion was sequenced for a study of identical twins. Carrying unique molecular identifiers, the cDNA also gained a universal primer site through template switching. TCRdb re-called the 5' RACE reads through MiXCR, storing one row per CDR3 protein. Of approximately 470,000 distinct CDR3 sequences listed, over 12% are singletons. V shed 0 bases and J 7 bases; nucleotides not matched to a gene: 7. Germline CDR1 reads SGHTA; CDR2 reads FQGNSA. The CDR3 is 16 amino acids. The same data also went into a second study, on yellow fever vaccine responses in identical twins.

This clonotype was sampled from a woman between 18 and 29 years old in good health. This chain links TRBV7-2 with TRBJ2-1; TRBD2 aligns across 9 bases. Specimen: CD4+ T cells sorted from blood. The CDR3, as DNA: TGTGCCAGCAGCTTAGCTTGGCGGGGGGGTAAAAATGAGCAGTTCTTC. The encoded protein is CASSLAWRGGKNEQFF.